This is a list of T cell receptor beta chains from one sample in a study of blood T cells in healthy people across ages. Via MiXCR, TCRdb re-called the 5' RACE reads, giving one row per CDR3 protein. Of 1.5 million to 2 million distinct CDR3 sequences in the sample, roughly 27% were seen once. Sequencing was performed on blood. The source is a woman in her twenties or thirties in good health. CDR3s include the opening cysteine and the closing phenylalanine or tryptophan. D genes are given only for firm matches. Expanded clones are given a class, and other clones once, few, many or no size at all.

TGTGCCAGCAGCTTAGCGCATAGTAGCTCCTACAATGAGCAGTTCTTC,CASSLAHSSSYNEQFF,TRBJ2-1,NA,16,few,TRBV7-9
TGCAGTGCTAGAGTCCAACCGGGCTACAATGAGCAGTTCTTC,CSARVQPGYNEQFF,TRBJ2-1,NA,14,NA,TRBV20-1
TGTGCCAGCAGCCTTGAGGTGGGCGGGAGCGTCTATGAGCAGTTCTTC,CASSLEVGGSVYEQFF,TRBJ2-1,TRBD2,16,NA,TRBV9
TGCAGTGCTAGAGATGGGGCAGGTCACTCCTACGAGCAGTACTTC,CSARDGAGHSYEQYF,TRBJ2-7,NA,15,NA,TRBV20-1
TGTGCCAGCTCACCGGACGGTGGTAGCAGGCAAGCTTTCTTT,CASSPDGGSRQAFF,TRBJ1-1,NA,14,NA,TRBV18
TGCAGCGTTGTAGAGGGGCGAGAAGGCTACACCTTC,CSVVEGREGYTF,TRBJ1-2,NA,12,NA,TRBV29-1
TGCAGTGCTGGGGGGGGGGGCGATTTGGAGACCCAGTACTTC,CSAGGGGDLETQYF,TRBJ2-5,NA,14,few,TRBV20-1
TGTGCCAGCTCACCGGCTCAGGATGGGGGCGGCTACACCTTC,CASSPAQDGGGYTF,TRBJ1-2,NA,14,NA,TRBV18
TGTGCCAGCAGTTTATCAGCGGGGGGACTTTATGGAAGGGACGGCACAGATACGCAGTATTTT,CASSLSAGGLYGRDGTDTQYF,TRBJ2-3,TRBD2,21,NA,TRBV28
TGTGCCAGCAGCTACCCGGGACGATATAATTCACCCCTCCACTTT,CASSYPGRYNSPLHF,TRBJ1-6,NA,15,few,TRBV5-6
TGCAGCGTAGATAGCTCCACGGGGCACACAGATACGCAGTATTTT,CSVDSSTGHTDTQYF,TRBJ2-3,NA,15,NA,TRBV29-1
TGCAGCGCAGCTAGAACCAGAACCCAAGAGACCCAGTACTTC,CSAARTRTQETQYF,TRBJ2-5,NA,14,few,TRBV20-1
TGTGCCAGCAGAAATAGCAATCAGCCCCAGCATTTT,CASRNSNQPQHF,TRBJ1-5,NA,12,many,TRBV12-3/TRBV12-4
TGTGCCAGACCGGGACAGGGCAGGTACGAGCAGTACTTC,CARPGQGRYEQYF,TRBJ2-7,NA,13,few,TRBV21-1
TGTGCCAGCAGTTTGGGGTCTGTATTGAACACTGAAGCTTTCTTT,CASSLGSVLNTEAFF,TRBJ1-1,NA,15,NA,TRBV28
TGCAGCGCCCGGGACAGGGGGCGCGGAGAGACCCAGTACTTC,CSARDRGRGETQYF,TRBJ2-5,TRBD1,14,many,TRBV29-1
TGTGCTAGTGATTCGGAGTTGAACACTGAAGCTTTCTTT,CASDSELNTEAFF,TRBJ1-1,NA,13,NA,TRBV12-5
TGTGCCAGCAGGGAGAGACTAGTAAATGATGAGCAGTTCTTC,CASRERLVNDEQFF,TRBJ2-1,NA,14,many,TRBV6-5
TGTGCCAGCAGCGTGACAGGGACGACAGATACGCAGTATTTT,CASSVTGTTDTQYF,TRBJ2-3,TRBD1,14,NA,TRBV2
TGTGCCAGCAGCCCAAGGACTAGCGGGATTCAAGAGACCCAGTACTTC,CASSPRTSGIQETQYF,TRBJ2-5,TRBD2,16,few,TRBV7-9
TGTGCCAGCAGCTTAATAGCAGGGTACTCCTACAATGAGCAGTTCTTC,CASSLIAGYSYNEQFF,TRBJ2-1,NA,16,NA,TRBV7-6